The rows below give T cell receptor beta chains drawn from one sample of a study of persistence of HIV-infected CD4 T cells. These receptors' targets are unknown. The method was immunoSEQ multiplex PCR; TCRdb's version includes in-frame clones alone and lacks a portion of them. The profile shows 30,000 to 45,000 clones, over 75% of them singletons. The source material was cultured CD4+ T cells from PBMCs, sampled from a patient who received antiretroviral therapy. These receptors originate from an adult with HIV. The donor label of this sample is uncertain. Both conserved end residues are part of each CDR3. The order of the fields is J gene, V gene, D gene, clone size, CDR3 protein, CDR3 DNA. A D gene is named only where the DNA matches it firmly. Not every row has a clone size; where given, it reads once, few, many or a size class.

>TRBJ1-1|TRBV7-9|NA|NA
CASSLAGFEQAFF
TGTGCCAGCAGCTTAGCAGGGTTTGAACAAGCTTTCTTT
>TRBJ2-6|TRBV29-1|NA|NA
CSVEETGANVLTF
TGCAGCGTTGAAGAGACTGGGGCCAACGTCCTGACTTTC
>TRBJ1-1|TRBV30|NA|NA
CAWRDLGTNTEAFF
TGTGCCTGGAGAGACCTCGGGACGAACACTGAAGCTTTCTTT
>TRBJ1-2|TRBV7-2|NA|NA
CASSLEGGPDRPNYGYTF
TGTGCCAGCAGCTTAGAGGGAGGGCCCGATAGACCAAACTATGGCTACACCTTC
>TRBJ2-5|TRBV3-1/TRBV3-2|TRBD2|once
CASSQSGGGRETQYF
TGTGCCAGCAGCCAGTCGGGGGGAGGGCGAGAGACCCAGTACTTC
>TRBJ2-2|TRBV14|NA|NA
CASSHEQGGGTGELFF
TGTGCCAGCAGCCACGAACAGGGCGGGGGCACCGGGGAGCTGTTTTTT
>TRBJ2-2|TRBV7-3|NA|NA
CASSLLGGTNTGELFF
TGTGCCAGCAGCCTCCTCGGTGGTACGAACACCGGGGAGCTGTTTTTT
>TRBJ1-1|TRBV28|NA|NA
CASRPGVTEAFF
TGTGCCAGCAGGCCCGGGGTTACTGAAGCTTTCTTT
>TRBJ2-1|TRBV5-1|TRBD1|NA
CASSTQQGGGRGNEQFF
TGCGCCAGCAGCACCCAACAGGGGGGAGGACGCGGGAATGAGCAGTTCTTC
>TRBJ1-5|TRBV7-9|NA|NA
CASSLSVDQPQHF
TGTGCCAGCAGCTTATCAGTGGATCAGCCCCAGCATTTT
>TRBJ2-7|TRBV3-1/TRBV3-2|TRBD1|NA
CASSQELRTGGEQYF
TGTGCCAGCAGCCAAGAGTTGCGGACAGGGGGCGAGCAGTACTTC
>TRBJ2-7|TRBV7-2|NA|NA
CASSFSAGIGEQYF
TGTGCCAGCAGCTTTAGCGCAGGTATTGGCGAGCAGTACTTC
>TRBJ2-7|TRBV24-1|NA|NA
CATSDLGYEQYF
TGTGCCACCAGTGATTTAGGATACGAGCAGTACTTC
>TRBJ1-3|TRBV5-1|NA|NA
CASSLGDTGSGNTIYF
TGCGCCAGCAGCTTGGGGGACACAGGCTCTGGAAACACCATATATTTT
>TRBJ1-1|TRBV6-6|NA|few
CASSYSLINEAFF
TGTGCCAGCAGTTACTCCTTGATCAATGAAGCTTTCTTT
>TRBJ1-1|TRBV12-3/TRBV12-4|NA|NA
CASGSVWTEAFF
TGTGCCAGCGGAAGTGTTTGGACTGAAGCTTTCTTT
>TRBJ2-5|TRBV7-3|TRBD2|NA
CASSFLAGDIGTQYF
TGTGCCAGCAGCTTTTTGGCGGGGGATATTGGGACCCAGTACTTC
>TRBJ2-3|TRBV3-1/TRBV3-2|NA|NA
CASSQGFSSVDTQYF
TGTGCCAGCAGCCAAGGTTTCTCTAGCGTTGATACGCAGTATTTT
>TRBJ2-7|TRBV6-5|TRBD1|NA
CASSYGDRDAEQYF
TGTGCCAGCAGTTACGGGGACAGGGATGCGGAGCAGTACTTC
>TRBJ1-2|TRBV28|NA|few
CASSQSGSYGYTF
TGTGCCAGCAGCCAATCGGGCTCCTATGGCTACACCTTC
>TRBJ2-7|TRBV5-1|TRBD1|NA
CASSWGQGESEQYF
TGCGCCAGCAGCTGGGGACAGGGGGAGAGCGAGCAGTACTTC
>TRBJ1-6|TRBV2|TRBD1|once
CASRKDRVNSPLHF
TGTGCCAGCAGAAAAGACAGGGTCAATTCACCCCTCCACTTT
>TRBJ2-7|TRBV4-2|NA|NA
CASSQGIPDSVGTSYEQYF
TGTGCCAGCAGCCAAGGAATCCCGGATAGCGTGGGAACCTCCTACGAGCAGTACTTC
>TRBJ1-6|TRBV19|TRBD1|NA
CASRGLVNSPLHF
TGTGCCAGCAGGGGGCTCGTTAATTCACCCCTCCACTTT
>TRBJ1-5|TRBV18|TRBD1|NA
CASSPGQGPQPQHF
TGTGCCAGCTCACCTGGACAGGGTCCCCAGCCCCAGCATTTT
>TRBJ1-1|TRBV30|NA|NA
CAWTAPGAWGTEAFF
TGTGCCTGGACTGCACCGGGGGCGTGGGGCACTGAAGCTTTCTTT
>TRBJ2-2|TRBV6-4|NA|NA
CASSVIGTGELFF
TGTGCCAGCAGTGTCATAGGTACCGGGGAGCTGTTTTTT
>TRBJ2-1|TRBV6-5|TRBD1|NA
CASRSGTAGYNEQFF
TGTGCCAGCAGGTCCGGGACAGCTGGCTACAATGAGCAGTTCTTC
>TRBJ1-3|TRBV5-1|NA|medium-sized
CASSPQQGGLSGNTIYF
TGCGCCAGCAGCCCCCAGCAGGGAGGACTCTCTGGAAACACCATATATTTT
>TRBJ2-3|TRBV6-5|NA|NA
CATRGHGDTQYF
TGTGCCACCCGGGGGCATGGAGATACGCAGTATTTT
>TRBJ1-2|TRBV27|NA|NA
CASSLGGERRGYTF
TGTGCCAGCAGTTTGGGGGGGGAACGGCGTGGCTACACCTTC
>TRBJ1-5|TRBV19|NA|NA
CASSIRGNSNQPQHF
TGTGCCAGTAGTATTCGGGGGAATAGCAATCAGCCCCAGCATTTT
>TRBJ2-1|TRBV18|NA|NA
CASSPDRGVEQFF
TGTGCCAGCTCACCCGATAGGGGGGTTGAGCAGTTCTTC
>TRBJ1-2|TRBV7-8|NA|NA
CASSRGGGYGYTF
TGTGCCAGCAGCCGAGGGGGGGGGTATGGCTACACCTTC
>TRBJ1-1|TRBV10-1|NA|NA
CASSESTGPEAFF
TGCGCCAGCAGTGAGTCTACAGGGCCTGAAGCTTTCTTT
>TRBJ2-5|TRBV7-3|NA|few
CASSPHRQETQYF
TGTGCCAGCAGCCCCCACAGGCAAGAGACCCAGTACTTC
>TRBJ2-7|TRBV2|TRBD1|once
CASRNTGTGYEQYF
TGTGCCAGCAGGAACACCGGGACAGGGTACGAGCAGTACTTC
>TRBJ2-3|TRBV19|TRBD2|NA
CASSGERGGLADTQYF
TGTGCCAGTAGTGGGGAGCGGGGGGGCCTGGCAGATACGCAGTATTTT
>TRBJ1-2|TRBV5-4|NA|NA
CASSFWTANGYTF
TGTGCCAGCAGCTTTTGGACAGCGAATGGCTACACCTTC
>TRBJ1-2|TRBV6-5|TRBD1|NA
CASSQRTGGNYGYTF
TGTGCCAGCAGTCAAAGGACAGGGGGAAACTATGGCTACACCTTC
>TRBJ2-3|TRBV5-1|TRBD2|NA
CASSAGSGADTQYF
TGCGCCAGCAGCGCAGGAAGCGGGGCAGATACGCAGTATTTT
>TRBJ2-1|TRBV14|TRBD2|NA
CASSLRLGGSGEQFF
TGTGCCAGCAGCCTCCGATTGGGGGGGTCAGGTGAGCAGTTCTTC
>TRBJ2-2|TRBV7-2|TRBD2|NA
CASSLQSSGRNTGELFF
TGTGCCAGCAGCCTCCAGTCTAGCGGGAGGAACACCGGGGAGCTGTTTTTT
>TRBJ2-2|TRBV29-1|NA|few
CSVDRLNTGELFF
TGCAGCGTTGACAGGCTGAACACCGGGGAGCTGTTTTTT
>TRBJ2-7|TRBV25-1|NA|NA
CASSEIRGTASYEQYF
TGTGCCAGCAGTGAGATTAGGGGGACGGCCTCCTACGAGCAGTACTTC
>TRBJ2-1|TRBV12-5|NA|few
CASQDSSSYNEQFF
TGTGCTAGTCAGGACTCGAGCTCCTACAATGAGCAGTTCTTC
>TRBJ2-1|TRBV29-1|TRBD1|NA
CSVEFGTGFYNEQFF
TGCAGCGTTGAATTCGGGACAGGCTTCTACAATGAGCAGTTCTTC
>TRBJ1-5|TRBV28|TRBD1|NA
CASILRTGGNQPQHF
TGTGCCAGTATACTCCGGACAGGGGGCAATCAGCCCCAGCATTTT